This TCR beta chain was identified during a study of T-cell memory formation after mild COVID-19. Study details: TCR clusters mostly belonged to single donors.

TCRdb reanalysed the 5' RACE reads using MiXCR and keeps one entry per CDR3 protein. The table has about 210,000 distinct CDR3 sequences, 27% seen once. The CDR3 sequence is 16 residues long. V was pared by 6 bases and J by 1 base, with 17 bases between. Germline loops: CDR1 SGHRS, CDR2 YFSETQ. Broader study findings: Chiefly within CM and EM were the contracting CD4+ clones; CD8+ ones were within EMRA.

Of note for this clonotype: As yet, its antigen is unknown.

Specimen: PBMCs or a T cell subset sorted from them (not recorded which). This chain links TRBV5-1 with TRBJ2-4, with D perhaps TRBD1 (6 bases). The TCR comes from an adult woman who had mild COVID-19 (a few samples of this study predate the infection). Cell type and time point are not known. CDR3: CASTHFGDMAKNIQYF. CDR3 DNA sequence: TGCGCCAGCACCCATTTCGGGGACATGGCCAAAAACATTCAGTACTTC.